The present entry profiles one T cell receptor (beta chain) with its context. Some clones are missing from TCRdb's copy, which holds only in-frame ones; the method was immunoSEQ multiplex PCR. The table lists roughly 110,000 clones, around four fifths of them singletons. These data originate in a study of blood T cell repertoires in COVID-19. There are 15 residues in the CDR3. V gave up 2 bases and J gave up 4 bases; unmatched junction bases: 5. Germline V gives CDR1 MNHEY, CDR2 SVGAGI. This TCR derives from a woman aged 70-85 years with acute or convalescent COVID-19. The genes are TRBV6-5 and TRBJ1-3; 7 positions agree with TRBD1. Sequencing input: peripheral blood. The CDR3: CASSYDRAAGNTIYF. CDR3 DNA sequence: TGTGCCAGCAGTTACGACAGGGCGGCCGGAAACACCATATATTTT.